This TCR beta chain was retrieved from a study of blood T cell repertoires in COVID-19. In the study overall: Some COVID-19 samples were acute and others convalescent; all came from the United States, Italy and Spain.

The CDR3 totals 15 residues. The V gene's germline CDR1 is MNHEY and CDR2 SVGEGT. V was clipped by 5 bases and J by 4 bases, with 14 bases between them. Per the original methods: By means of reference gene primer amplification, nucleated cell counts were estimated. Clones were sequenced by immunoSEQ multiplex PCR, and TCRdb holds only the in-frame ones, with some missing. V and J calls and clone size are those listed in that table; D and trimming were worked out from the DNA. Seen here are 50,000 or so clones, roughly 82% observed once, and the top ten hold 7.3%. The J gene is TRBJ1-4, the V gene TRBV6-2 or TRBV6-3; D not certain. The sample comprised peripheral blood. The TCR comes from a man between 35 and 55 years old with acute or convalescent COVID-19. The CDR3 spells CASSPTSGLNEKLFF. CDR3 sequence (DNA): TGTGCCAGCAGTCCCACGTCGGGTCTTAATGAAAAACTGTTTTTT.